Sequencing of this T cell receptor beta chain was carried out in a study of T-cell reconstitution after alpha-beta-depleted transplantation in children. Construction of the TCRbeta library involved unique molecular identifiers. TCRdb reanalysed the PCR reads using MiXCR and keeps one entry per CDR3 protein. This table holds hundreds of thousands of distinct CDR3 sequences, less than 20% found once. General study findings and limits: Where alpha-beta T cells came from about two months after transplant was reportedly several hundred expanded graft clones. T-cell numbers and diversity one year post-transplant derived largely from freshly generated T cells. There were some patients whose high TCRbeta diversity at day 60 came from surviving recipient T cells and thymic progenitors.

V lost 4 bases, J lost 5 bases, and 9 bases stayed unmatched. The CDR3 totals 14 residues. Germline assignment: CDR1 SGHNT and CDR2 YYREEE (reference sequence). This clonotype was counted between two and nine times. Its antigen is currently unknown. This sample comprised PBMCs, mostly from graft donor cells, obtained 360 days after TCRalphabeta/CD19-depleted stem cell transplant. V is TRBV5-4 and J is TRBJ2-7; TRBD1 aligns across 7 bases. This sequence was found in a male patient younger than 18 who had a stem cell transplant for acute lymphoblastic leukemia, so the T cells may come from the graft donor. The CDR3 DNA is TGTGCCAGCAGCCGACTTACAGGGGTAGACGAGCAGTACTTC. Translation gives CASSRLTGVDEQYF.